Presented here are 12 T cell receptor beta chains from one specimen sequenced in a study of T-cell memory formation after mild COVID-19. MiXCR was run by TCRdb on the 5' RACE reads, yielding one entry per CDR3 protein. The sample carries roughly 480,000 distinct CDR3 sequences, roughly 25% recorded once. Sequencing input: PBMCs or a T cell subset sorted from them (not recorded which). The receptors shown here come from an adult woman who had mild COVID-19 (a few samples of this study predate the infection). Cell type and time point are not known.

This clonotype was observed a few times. The CDR3 reads CASSQGEFRAGELFF. The CDR3 nucleotides read TGTGCCAGCAGCCAGGGGGAGTTTCGCGCCGGGGAGCTGTTTTTT. The rearrangement links TRBV18 to TRBJ2-2; 7 nucleotides match TRBD1. The CDR3 is 15 residues long. Germline V gene sequence: CDR1 KGHSH, CDR2 LQKENI. Germline trimming cut 8 bases from V and 6 bases from J; bases unmatched to any gene: 12.

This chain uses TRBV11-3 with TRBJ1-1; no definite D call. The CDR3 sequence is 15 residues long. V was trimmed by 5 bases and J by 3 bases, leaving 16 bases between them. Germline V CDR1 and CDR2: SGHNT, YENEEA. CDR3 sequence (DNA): TGTGCCAGCAGCCCCCGCGGTGGTACGTACACTGAAGCTTTCTTT. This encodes CASSPRGGTYTEAFF.

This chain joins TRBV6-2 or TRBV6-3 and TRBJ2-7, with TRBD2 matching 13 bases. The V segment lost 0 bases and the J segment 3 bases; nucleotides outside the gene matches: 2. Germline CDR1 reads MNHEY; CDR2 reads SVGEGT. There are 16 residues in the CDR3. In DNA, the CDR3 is TGTGCCAGCAGTTACTCGCGGACTAGCGGGAGCTACGAGCAGTACTTC. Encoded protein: CASSYSRTSGSYEQYF.

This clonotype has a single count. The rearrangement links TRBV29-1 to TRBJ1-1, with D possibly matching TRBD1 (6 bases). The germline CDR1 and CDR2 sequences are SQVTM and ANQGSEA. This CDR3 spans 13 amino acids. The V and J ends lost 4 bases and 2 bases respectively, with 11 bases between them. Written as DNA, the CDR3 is TGCAGCGTTGGGACAGTTACCAACACTGAAGCTTTCTTT. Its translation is CSVGTVTNTEAFF.

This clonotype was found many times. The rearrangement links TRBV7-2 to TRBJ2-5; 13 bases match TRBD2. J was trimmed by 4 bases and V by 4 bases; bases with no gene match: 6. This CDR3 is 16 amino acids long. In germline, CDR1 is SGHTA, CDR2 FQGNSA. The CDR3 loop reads CASSSGLAGVSETQYF. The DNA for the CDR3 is TGTGCCAGCAGCTCAGGACTAGCGGGAGTTTCAGAGACCCAGTACTTC.

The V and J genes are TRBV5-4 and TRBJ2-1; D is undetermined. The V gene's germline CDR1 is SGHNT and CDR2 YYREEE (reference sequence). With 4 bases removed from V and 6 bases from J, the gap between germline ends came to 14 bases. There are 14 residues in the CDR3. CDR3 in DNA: TGTGCCAGCAGCGCGAACCTTCCAGGCAATGAGCAGTTCTTC. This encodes CASSANLPGNEQFF.

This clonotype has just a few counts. This chain's CDR3 is CASSEAVPGRMRTGNTIYF. The CDR3 DNA sequence: TGTGCCAGCAGTGAAGCGGTACCAGGCAGAATGAGAACTGGAAACACCATATATTTT. V is TRBV6-1 and J is TRBJ1-3; no definite D call. The germline gives CDR1 MNHNS, CDR2 SASEGT. V dropped 0 bases and J dropped 2 bases, with 20 bases sitting between them. This CDR3 has 19 amino acids.

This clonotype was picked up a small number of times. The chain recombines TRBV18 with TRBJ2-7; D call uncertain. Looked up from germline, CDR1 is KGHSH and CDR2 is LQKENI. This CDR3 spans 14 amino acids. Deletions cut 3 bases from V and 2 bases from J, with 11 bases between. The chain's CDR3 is CASSPLGATYEQYF. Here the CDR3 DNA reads TGTGCCAGCTCACCGCTCGGCGCAACCTACGAGCAGTACTTC.

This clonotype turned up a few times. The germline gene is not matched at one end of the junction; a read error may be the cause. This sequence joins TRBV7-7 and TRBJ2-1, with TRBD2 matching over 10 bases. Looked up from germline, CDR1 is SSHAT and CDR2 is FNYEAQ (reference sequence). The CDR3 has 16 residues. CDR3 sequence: CASSLAGASGSGEQFF. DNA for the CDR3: TGTGCTAGCAGCTTAGCAGGGGCTAGCGGGAGTGGCGAGCAGTTCTTC. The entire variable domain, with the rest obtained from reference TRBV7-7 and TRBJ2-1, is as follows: GAGVSQSPRYKVTKRGQDVTLRCDPISSHATLYWYQQALGQGPEFLTYFNYEAQPDKSGLPSDRFSAERPEGSISTLTIQRTEQRDSAMYRCASSLAGASGSGEQFFGPGTRLTVL.

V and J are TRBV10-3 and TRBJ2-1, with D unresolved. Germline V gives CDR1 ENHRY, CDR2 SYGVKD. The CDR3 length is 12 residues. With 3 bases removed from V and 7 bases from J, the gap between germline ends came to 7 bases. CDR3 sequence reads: CAISDLGNEQFF. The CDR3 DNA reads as TGTGCCATCAGTGACCTAGGGAATGAGCAGTTCTTC.

The CDR3, as DNA: TGTGCCAGCAGGGAAAGACAAGGCCCCTACGAGCAGTACTTC. It codes for CASRERQGPYEQYF. The V gene is TRBV6-5, the J gene TRBJ2-7; D not resolved. Germline V gives CDR1 MNHEY, CDR2 SVGAGI. Trimming pared 6 bases from V and 2 bases from J, leaving 14 bases between. This CDR3 region has 14 residues.

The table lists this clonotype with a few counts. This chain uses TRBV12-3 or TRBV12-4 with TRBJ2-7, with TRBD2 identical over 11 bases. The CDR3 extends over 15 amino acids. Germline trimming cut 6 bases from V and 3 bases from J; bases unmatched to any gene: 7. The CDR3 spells CASRGTSGPIYEQYF. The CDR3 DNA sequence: TGTGCCAGCAGGGGGACTAGCGGTCCTATCTACGAGCAGTACTTC.